Each of the 24 T cell receptor beta chains below was sequenced from the same sample in a study of T cells after yellow fever vaccination. One entry per CDR3 protein, called by TCRdb with MiXCR from the 5' RACE reads. The table has roughly 180,000 distinct CDR3 sequences, roughly 6.2% seen once. The specimen comprised CD4+ T cells sorted from PBMCs, sampled on the day of the first yellow fever vaccination. The receptors originated from a man younger than 35 who received the YFV17D yellow fever vaccine.

This clonotype was found many times. The chain employs TRBV7-3 and TRBJ2-2, with D perhaps assigned TRBD1 or TRBD2 (5 bases each). This CDR3 region has 14 residues. Germline-derived CDR1 and CDR2 are SGHTA and FQGTGA. Trimming cost V 2 bases and J 4 bases, with 8 bases left between them. This CDR3 reads CASSLGGTTGELFF. CDR3 sequence (DNA): TGTGCCAGCAGCTTAGGGGGTACCACCGGGGAGCTGTTTTTT.

This clonotype was seen ten or more times. V gene TRBV20-1 combines with J gene TRBJ2-5; D possibly matches TRBD1 or TRBD2 (6 bases each). V lost 3 bases, J lost 1 base, and 9 bases lay in between. This CDR3 comprises 13 residues. CDR1 is DFQATT and CDR2 is SNEGSKA in the germline V gene (reference sequence). CDR3: CSASGGLQETQYF. In DNA form, the CDR3 reads TGCAGTGCTAGCGGGGGCCTCCAAGAGACCCAGTACTTC.

This clonotype appeared a few times. This rearrangement joins TRBV11-2 to TRBJ2-2, with D perhaps TRBD1 (5 bases). Germline lookup yields CDR1 SGHAT and CDR2 FQNNGV. Trimming shortened V by 1 base and J by 1 base, and 7 bases separated the two germline ends. The CDR3 is 15 residues long. The CDR3 DNA is TGTGCCAGCAGCTTAGTTAGGGGGAACACCGGGGAGCTGTTTTTT. Amino acid sequence: CASSLVRGNTGELFF.

This clonotype was picked up many times. The chain combines TRBV5-4 with TRBJ1-1, with 8 bases lining up with TRBD1. After removal of 5 bases from V and 8 bases from J, the junction contained 8 bases not matched to a gene. The CDR3 sequence is 13 residues long. CDR1 SGHNT and CDR2 YYREEE come from the germline V gene (reference sequence). CDR3 in amino acids: CASSIGGQGEAFF. The DNA of the CDR3 is TGTGCCAGCAGTATTGGTGGACAGGGCGAAGCTTTCTTT.

This clonotype was detected many times. V gene TRBV4-3 combines with J gene TRBJ1-1; no definite D call. Germline CDR1 and CDR2: LGHNA and YSLEER. This CDR3 region has 16 residues. Between the trimmed V and J ends, which lost 4 bases and 1 base, there was a span of 16 bases. The CDR3, as DNA: TGCGCCAGCAGCCTGAGCCCAGAGGGTCGGAACACTGAAGCTTTCTTT. As protein: CASSLSPEGRNTEAFF.

This clonotype has ten or more counts. The chain carries TRBV7-8 and TRBJ2-3; D gene ambiguous. Germline V gene lookup returns CDR1 SGHVS and CDR2 FQNEAQ. V lost 5 bases and J lost 8, with 11 bases in between. The CDR3 sequence is 12 residues long. The CDR3 DNA follows: TGTGCCAGCAGCCCCCTCCAGACTACGCAGTATTTT. Protein product: CASSPLQTTQYF. Using reference TRBV7-8 and TRBJ2-3 for the parts outside the CDR3, the full variable domain is GAGVSQSPRYKVAKRGQDVALRCDPISGHVSLFWYQQALGQGPEFLTYFQNEAQLDKSGLPSDRFFAERPEGSVSTLKIQRTQQEDSAVYLCASSPLQTTQYFGPGTRLTVL.

This clonotype was detected only a few times. The chain employs TRBV6-1 and TRBJ1-1, with D maybe TRBD1 (6 bases). Trimming removed 4 bases at V and 2 bases at J, with 11 bases between. The germline CDR1 and CDR2 sequences are MNHNS and SASEGT. The CDR3 sequence is 14 residues long. The CDR3 DNA follows: TGTGCCAGCAGTGGACAGGTCCCTAACACTGAAGCTTTCTTT. Protein product: CASSGQVPNTEAFF.

This clonotype was counted once. A single base separates this from a much larger clone, so it may be a read error. The chain links TRBV5-1 to TRBJ2-1; 10 positions agree with TRBD2. V trimming: 0 bases; J trimming: 4 bases; junction bases outside the gene matches: 4. Germline V lookup: CDR1 SGHRS, CDR2 YFSETQ. The CDR3 covers 16 residues. The CDR3 DNA reads as TGCGCCAGCAGCTTGGGGATAGCGGGGGGTTACAATGAGCAGTTCTTC. Translated, it gives CASSLGIAGGYNEQFF. Full variable domain (missing parts from reference TRBV5-1 and TRBJ2-1): KAGVTQTPRYLIKTRGQQVTLSCSPISGHRSVSWYQQTPGQGLQFLFEYFSETQRNKGNFPGRFSGRQFSNSRSEMNVSTLELGDSALYLCASSLGIAGGYNEQFFGPGTRLTVL.

This chain joins TRBV5-1 and TRBJ2-5; 9 bases map to TRBD1. This CDR3 has 18 residues. V shed 0 bases, J shed 2 bases, and the junction held 11 bases outside the gene matches. Germline CDR1 is SGHRS and CDR2 is YFSETQ. The DNA for the CDR3 is TGCGCCAGCAGCTTGGCCCGAGGGACAGGGACGACACAAGAGACCCAGTACTTC. Protein product: CASSLARGTGTTQETQYF.

This clonotype was observed many times. The chain has TRBV7-8 and TRBJ2-7; D remains ambiguous. CDR3 length: 13 amino acids. V lost 2 bases to trimming and J lost 4 bases, with 9 bases between them. Germline CDR1 is SGHVS and CDR2 is FQNEAQ. The CDR3 sequence: CASSLIPRYEQYV. In nucleotides, the CDR3 is TGTGCCAGCAGCTTAATCCCCCGATACGAGCAGTACGTC.

This chain uses TRBV19 with TRBJ2-3; TRBD2 matches 8 bases. The ends lost 11 bases at V and 1 base at J; junction bases unmatched: 8. CDR1 and CDR2 (germline): LNHDA, SQIVND (reference sequence). The CDR3 sequence is 14 residues long. The CDR3 sequence is CAARGGSGTDTQYF. CDR3 sequence (DNA): TGTGCCGCCCGCGGGGGGTCAGGCACAGATACGCAGTATTTT.

The V gene is TRBV5-1, the J gene TRBJ2-2; D not resolved. From germline, CDR1 is SGHRS and CDR2 YFSETQ. Trimming removed 7 bases from V and 0 bases from J, with 10 bases in between. The CDR3 totals 14 residues. The CDR3 here is CASFLGPNTGELFF. The CDR3 DNA follows: TGCGCCAGCTTTCTTGGCCCGAACACCGGGGAGCTGTTTTTT. The full variable domain, rest sourced from reference TRBV5-1 and TRBJ2-2, is KAGVTQTPRYLIKTRGQQVTLSCSPISGHRSVSWYQQTPGQGLQFLFEYFSETQRNKGNFPGRFSGRQFSNSRSEMNVSTLELGDSALYLCASFLGPNTGELFFGEGSRLTVL.

This clonotype was counted a few times. The J gene is TRBJ1-2, the V gene TRBV2; D ambiguous. The CDR3 length is 13 residues. Germline CDR1 and CDR2: SNHLY and FYNNEI. V lost 5 bases and J 1 base, leaving 8 bases between the germline ends. The CDR3 DNA sequence: TGTGCCAGCAGTCCCCCTCGTAACTATGGCTACACCTTC. It specifies CASSPPRNYGYTF. Filled out from reference TRBV2 and TRBJ1-2, the complete variable domain reads EPEVTQTPSHQVTQMGQEVILRCVPISNHLYFYWYRQILGQKVEFLVSFYNNEISEKSEIFDDQFSVERPDGSNFTLKIRSTKLEDSAMYFCASSPPRNYGYTFGSGTRLTVV.

This clonotype occurred a few times. The chain joins TRBV5-1 to TRBJ2-4, with 9 bases lining up with TRBD1. J lost 8 bases, V lost 4 bases, and 10 bases had no gene match. The CDR3 runs 15 residues. Germline V gene lookup returns CDR1 SGHRS and CDR2 YFSETQ. The DNA for the CDR3 is TGCGCCAGCAGCAACTTCCGGGACAGGGACGACATTCAGTACTTC. The encoded protein is CASSNFRDRDDIQYF.

The CDR3 DNA reads TGTGCCAGCAGTTTAAGGGCGGGGGCTCTCTCTGGAAACACCATATATTTT. Translated: CASSLRAGALSGNTIYF. This chain joins TRBV12-3 or TRBV12-4 and TRBJ1-3; D perhaps matches TRBD1 (6 bases). This CDR3 has 17 amino acids. The V and J ends lost 2 bases and 0 bases respectively, with 14 bases between them.

This clonotype was recorded many times. The V and J genes are TRBV7-2 and TRBJ1-6; possibly TRBD1 for D (5 bases). CDR1 and CDR2 (germline): SGHTA, FQGNSA. This CDR3 contains 15 residues. V gave up 2 bases and J gave up 5 bases, with 10 bases separating them. CDR3 protein: CASSLSGPHNSPLHF. CDR3 nucleotides: TGTGCCAGCAGCTTATCGGGGCCTCATAATTCACCCCTCCACTTT.

J is TRBJ2-2 and V is TRBV12-3 or TRBV12-4; D not certain. The CDR3 runs to 14 residues. V lost 3 bases and J 1 base, leaving 6 bases between the germline ends. As DNA, the CDR3 is TGTGCCAGCAGTTTTTCGTTGAACACCGGGGAGCTGTTTTTT. Its translation: CASSFSLNTGELFF.

This clonotype has only a few counts. The chain is built from TRBV5-1 and TRBJ2-5; perhaps TRBD1 as D (5 bases). The V gene lost 0 bases and the J gene lost 5 bases, with 11 bases spanning the gap. The CDR3 spans 14 residues. Per germline, CDR1 SGHRS and CDR2 YFSETQ. The CDR3 is CASSLGPGQETQYF. The DNA of the CDR3 is TGCGCCAGCAGCTTGGGTCCAGGGCAGGAGACCCAGTACTTC.

The chain recombines TRBV5-8 with TRBJ1-4; D remains ambiguous. Trimming shortened V by 4 bases and J by 8 bases, and 12 bases separated the two germline ends. The CDR3 has 13 amino acids. Per germline, CDR1 SGHTS and CDR2 YDEGEE. In DNA, the CDR3 is TGTGCCAGCAGCCGGCCGACCGGGGAAAAACTGTTTTTT. It specifies CASSRPTGEKLFF.

This clonotype occurred many times. V and J are TRBV20-1 and TRBJ1-2, with D hard to call. The CDR3 is 13 amino acids. In germline, CDR1 is DFQATT, CDR2 SNEGSKA (reference sequence). The ends were cut back, 2 bases at V and 4 bases at J, with 11 bases in the middle. CDR3 nucleotide sequence: TGCAGTGCTAGACCTCTTATCAGCTATGGCTACACCTTC. Amino acids: CSARPLISYGYTF.

Many counts were recorded for this clonotype. The rearrangement links TRBV5-1 to TRBJ2-3; D uncertain. The CDR3 is 14 amino acids. Germline V gene data show CDR1 as SGHRS and CDR2 as YFSETQ. V shed 4 bases and J shed 1 base, with 10 bases lying between them. The CDR3 is CASSVGSRTDTQYF. Here the CDR3 DNA reads TGCGCCAGCAGCGTGGGTAGCCGCACAGATACGCAGTATTTT.

This clonotype was seen only a few times. The chain employs TRBV12-3 or TRBV12-4 and TRBJ2-5; D not certain. Between the trimmed V and J ends, which lost 8 bases and 0 bases, there was a span of 7 bases. This CDR3 region has 12 residues. DNA of the CDR3: TGTGCCAGCTGCTTCCACCAAGAGACCCAGTACTTC. It encodes CASCFHQETQYF.

As to this clonotype: A much larger clone differs by one base, so this may be a read error. This rearrangement joins TRBV3-1 to TRBJ1-1, with a possible D match to TRBD1 (6 bases). CDR1 is LGHDT, CDR2 YNNKEL, per germline (reference sequence). V was cut by 4 bases and J by 1 base, with 16 bases left in between. CDR3 length equals 16 residues. This chain's CDR3 is CASSRRPGHKNTEAFF. The CDR3 nucleotides are TGTGCCAGCAGCCGTAGACCGGGACATAAGAACACTGAAGCTTTCTTT.

This clonotype was counted ten times or more. Mismatch with germline at one junction end may stem from a read error. The chain has TRBV20-1 and TRBJ2-3, with D unclear. The CDR3 runs to 13 residues. Germline V gives CDR1 DFQATT, CDR2 SNEGSKA (reference sequence). Here the CDR3 reads CSGRGISTDTQYF. The CDR3, as DNA: TGCAGTGGTAGAGGCATTAGCACAGATACGCAGTATTTT.